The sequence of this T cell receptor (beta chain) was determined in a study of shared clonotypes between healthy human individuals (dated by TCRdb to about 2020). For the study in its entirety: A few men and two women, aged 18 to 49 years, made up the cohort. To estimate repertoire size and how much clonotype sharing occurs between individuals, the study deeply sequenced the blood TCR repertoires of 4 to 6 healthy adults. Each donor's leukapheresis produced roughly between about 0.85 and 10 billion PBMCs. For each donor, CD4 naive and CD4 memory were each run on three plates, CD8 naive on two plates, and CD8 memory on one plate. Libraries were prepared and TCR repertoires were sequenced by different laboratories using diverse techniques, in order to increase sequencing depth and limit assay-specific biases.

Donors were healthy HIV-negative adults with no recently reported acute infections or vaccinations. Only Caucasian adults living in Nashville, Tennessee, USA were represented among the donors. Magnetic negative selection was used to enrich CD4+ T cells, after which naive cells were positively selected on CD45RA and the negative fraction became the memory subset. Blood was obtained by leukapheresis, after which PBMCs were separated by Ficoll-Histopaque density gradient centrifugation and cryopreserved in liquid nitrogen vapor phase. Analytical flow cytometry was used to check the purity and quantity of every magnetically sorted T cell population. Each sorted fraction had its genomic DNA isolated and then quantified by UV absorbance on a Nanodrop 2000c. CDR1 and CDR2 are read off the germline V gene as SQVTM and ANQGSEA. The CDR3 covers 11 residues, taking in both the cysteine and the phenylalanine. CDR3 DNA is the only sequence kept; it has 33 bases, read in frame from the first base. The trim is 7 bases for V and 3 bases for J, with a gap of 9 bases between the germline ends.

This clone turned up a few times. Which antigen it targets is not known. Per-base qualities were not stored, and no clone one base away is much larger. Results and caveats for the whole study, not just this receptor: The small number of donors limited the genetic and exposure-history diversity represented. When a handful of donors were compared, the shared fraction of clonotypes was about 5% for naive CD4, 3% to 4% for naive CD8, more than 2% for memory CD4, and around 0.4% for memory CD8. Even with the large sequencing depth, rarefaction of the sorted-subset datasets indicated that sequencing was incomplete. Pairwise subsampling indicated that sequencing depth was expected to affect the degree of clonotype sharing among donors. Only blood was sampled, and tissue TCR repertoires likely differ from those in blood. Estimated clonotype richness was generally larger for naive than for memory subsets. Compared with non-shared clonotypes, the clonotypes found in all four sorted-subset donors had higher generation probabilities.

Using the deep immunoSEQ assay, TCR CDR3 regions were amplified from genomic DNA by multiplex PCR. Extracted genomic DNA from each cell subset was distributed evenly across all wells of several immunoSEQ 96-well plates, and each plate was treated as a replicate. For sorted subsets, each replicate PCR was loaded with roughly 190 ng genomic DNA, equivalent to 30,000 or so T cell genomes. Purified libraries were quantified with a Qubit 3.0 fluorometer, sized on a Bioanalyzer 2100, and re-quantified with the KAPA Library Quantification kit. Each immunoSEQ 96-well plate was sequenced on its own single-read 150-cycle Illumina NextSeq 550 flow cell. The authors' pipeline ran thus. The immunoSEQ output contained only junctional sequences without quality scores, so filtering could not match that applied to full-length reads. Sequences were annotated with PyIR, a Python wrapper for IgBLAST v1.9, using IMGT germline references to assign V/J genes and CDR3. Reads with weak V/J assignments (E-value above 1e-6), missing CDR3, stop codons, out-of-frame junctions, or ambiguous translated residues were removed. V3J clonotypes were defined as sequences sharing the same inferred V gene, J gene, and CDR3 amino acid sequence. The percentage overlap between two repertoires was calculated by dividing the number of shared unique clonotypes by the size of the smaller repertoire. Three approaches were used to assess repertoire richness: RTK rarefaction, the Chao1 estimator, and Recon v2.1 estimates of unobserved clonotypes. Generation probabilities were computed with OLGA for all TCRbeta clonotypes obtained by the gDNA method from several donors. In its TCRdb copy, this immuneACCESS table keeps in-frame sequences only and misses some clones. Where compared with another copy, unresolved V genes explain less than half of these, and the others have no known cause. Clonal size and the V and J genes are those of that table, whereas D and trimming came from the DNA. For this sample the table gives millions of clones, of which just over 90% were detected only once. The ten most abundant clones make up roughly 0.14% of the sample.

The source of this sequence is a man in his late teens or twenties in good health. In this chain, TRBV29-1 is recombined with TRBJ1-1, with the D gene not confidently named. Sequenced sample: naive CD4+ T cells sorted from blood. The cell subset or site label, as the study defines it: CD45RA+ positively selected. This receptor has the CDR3 CSGREDTEAFF. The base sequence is TGCAGCGGACGTGAGGACACTGAAGCTTTCTTT.